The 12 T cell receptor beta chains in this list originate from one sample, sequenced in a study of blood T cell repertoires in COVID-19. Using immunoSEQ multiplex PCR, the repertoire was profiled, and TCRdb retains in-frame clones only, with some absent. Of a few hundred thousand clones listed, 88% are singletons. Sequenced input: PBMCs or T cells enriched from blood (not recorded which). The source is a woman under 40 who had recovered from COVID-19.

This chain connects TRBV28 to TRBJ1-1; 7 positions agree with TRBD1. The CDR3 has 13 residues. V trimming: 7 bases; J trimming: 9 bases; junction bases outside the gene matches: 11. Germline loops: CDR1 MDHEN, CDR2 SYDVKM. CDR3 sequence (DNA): TGTGCCAGCACTCAGACTGAGGGGGCAAAAGCTTTCTTT. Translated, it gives CASTQTEGAKAFF.

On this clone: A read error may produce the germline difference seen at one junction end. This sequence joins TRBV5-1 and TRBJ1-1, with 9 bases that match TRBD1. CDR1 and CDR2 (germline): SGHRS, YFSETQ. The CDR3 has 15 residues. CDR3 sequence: CTSGGQGGPNTEAFF. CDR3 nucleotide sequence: TGCACCAGCGGGGGACAGGGCGGTCCCAACACTGAAGCTTTCTTT.

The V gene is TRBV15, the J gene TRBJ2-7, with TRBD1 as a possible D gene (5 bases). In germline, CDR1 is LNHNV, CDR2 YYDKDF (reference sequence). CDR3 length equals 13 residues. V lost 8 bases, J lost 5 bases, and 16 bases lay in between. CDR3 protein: CATALAGHDEQYF. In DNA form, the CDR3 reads TGTGCCACCGCGCTCGCAGGGCACGACGAGCAGTACTTC.

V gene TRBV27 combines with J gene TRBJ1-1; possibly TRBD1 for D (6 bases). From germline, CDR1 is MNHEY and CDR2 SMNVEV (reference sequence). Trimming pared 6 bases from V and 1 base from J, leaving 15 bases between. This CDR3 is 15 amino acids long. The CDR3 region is CASSPNRASNTEAFF. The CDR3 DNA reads TGTGCCAGCAGCCCGAACAGGGCGTCGAACACTGAAGCTTTCTTT.

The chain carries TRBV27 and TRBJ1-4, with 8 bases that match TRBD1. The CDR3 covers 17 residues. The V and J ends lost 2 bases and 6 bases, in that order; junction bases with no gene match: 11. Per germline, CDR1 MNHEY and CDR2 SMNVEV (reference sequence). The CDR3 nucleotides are TGTGCCAGCAGTTTAGGCAGGGGGCACGGACGTTATGAAAAACTGTTTTTT. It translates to CASSLGRGHGRYEKLFF.

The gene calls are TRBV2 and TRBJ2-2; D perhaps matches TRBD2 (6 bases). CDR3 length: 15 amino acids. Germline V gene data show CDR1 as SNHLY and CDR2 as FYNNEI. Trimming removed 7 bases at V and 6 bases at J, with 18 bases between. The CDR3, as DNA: TGTGCCAGCAAGGGGAGGAATAACAACGCCGGGGAGCTGTTTTTT. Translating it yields CASKGRNNNAGELFF.

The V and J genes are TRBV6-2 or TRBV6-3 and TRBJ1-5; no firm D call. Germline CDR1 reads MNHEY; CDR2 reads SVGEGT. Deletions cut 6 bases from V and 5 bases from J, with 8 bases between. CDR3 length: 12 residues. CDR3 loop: CASSEADQPQHF. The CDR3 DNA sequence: TGTGCCAGCAGCGAGGCGGATCAGCCCCAGCATTTT.

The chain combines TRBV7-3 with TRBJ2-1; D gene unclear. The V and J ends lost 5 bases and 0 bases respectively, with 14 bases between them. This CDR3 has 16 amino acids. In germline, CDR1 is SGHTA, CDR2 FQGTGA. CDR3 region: CASSHDTLSSYNEQFF. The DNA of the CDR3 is TGTGCCAGCAGCCACGACACCCTGAGCTCCTACAATGAGCAGTTCTTC.

For the CDR3, the DNA is TGTGCCAGCAGCACCAGACAGGATGCGAACACCGGGGAGCTGTTTTTT. It yields the protein CASSTRQDANTGELFF. The chain combines TRBV7-9 with TRBJ2-2, with D possibly TRBD1 on 6 matching bases. CDR1 and CDR2 (germline): SEHNR, FQNEAQ (reference sequence). CDR3 length: 16 amino acids. The V end was cut by 5 bases, the J end by 0 bases, with 13 bases between.

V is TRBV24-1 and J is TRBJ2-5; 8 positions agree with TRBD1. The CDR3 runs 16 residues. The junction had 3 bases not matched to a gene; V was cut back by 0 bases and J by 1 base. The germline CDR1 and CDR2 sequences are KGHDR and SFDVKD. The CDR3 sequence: CATSDLGQGSQETQYF. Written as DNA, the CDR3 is TGTGCCACCAGTGATTTGGGACAGGGTAGCCAAGAGACCCAGTACTTC.

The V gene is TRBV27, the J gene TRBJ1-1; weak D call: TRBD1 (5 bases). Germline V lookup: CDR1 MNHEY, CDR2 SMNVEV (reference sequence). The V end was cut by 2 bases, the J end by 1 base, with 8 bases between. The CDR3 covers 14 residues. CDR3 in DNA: TGTGCCAGCAGTTTAAGCAGGGCGAACACTGAAGCTTTCTTT. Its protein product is CASSLSRANTEAFF.

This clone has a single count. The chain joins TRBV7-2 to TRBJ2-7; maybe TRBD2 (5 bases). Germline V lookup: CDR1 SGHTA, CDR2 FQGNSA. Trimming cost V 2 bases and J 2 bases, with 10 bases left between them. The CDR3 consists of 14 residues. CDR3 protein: CASSLTRVTYEQYF. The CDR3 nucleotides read TGTGCCAGCAGCTTAACGCGGGTTACCTACGAGCAGTACTTC.